This T cell receptor (beta chain) is from a study of patients and donors after allogeneic stem cell transplantation. Germline loops: CDR1 SGHRS, CDR2 YFSETQ. The CDR3 extends over 16 amino acids. V lost 3 bases, J lost 4 bases, and 2 bases stayed unmatched. This clonotype was counted only a few times. TCRdb independently ran MiXCR on the RT-PCR reads; one entry per CDR3 protein. The repertoire consists of 28,000 or so distinct CDR3 sequences, with approximately 7% occurring once and the leading ten covering around a third. Sequenced sample: blood, either unsorted or a sorted T cell fraction (not recorded which). This clonotype originated in a human donor who was either an allogeneic HSCT recipient or a stem cell or donor lymphocyte infusion donor (not recorded which). It is not recorded whose cells these are; they may come from a transplant donor. This chain connects TRBV5-1 to TRBJ2-3, with TRBD2 matching 16 bases. The CDR3 here is CASSWGLAGGADTQYF. CDR3 in DNA: TGCGCCAGCAGCTGGGGACTAGCGGGAGGGGCAGATACGCAGTATTTT.